Following are 24 T cell receptor beta chains from one sample sequenced in a study of blood T cells in healthy people across ages. The use of a sample-barcoded 5' primer and a J-beta primer mix characterized a second PCR of roughly 7 to 11 cycles. One entry per CDR3 protein, called by TCRdb with MiXCR from the 5' RACE reads. The sample yields 1 million or so distinct CDR3 sequences, over 35% seen once. The sequenced material came from blood. Receptor source: a woman aged 60-75 years in good health.

The chain combines TRBV10-3 with TRBJ1-4; no firm D call. Trimming left V 6 bases short and J 3 bases short, with 8 bases between. Germline values: CDR1 ENHRY, CDR2 SYGVKD. The CDR3 contains 13 residues. The CDR3 nucleotides are TGTGCCATCAGGAAACAGTCTAATGAAAAACTGTTTTTT. It translates to CAIRKQSNEKLFF.

With regard to this clonotype: An end of the junction differs from the germline gene, which may be a read error. The chain is built from TRBV7-9 and TRBJ2-7; D gene uncertain. The CDR3 length is 12 residues. Germline V gives CDR1 SEHNR, CDR2 FQNEAQ (reference sequence). Written as DNA, the CDR3 is TGTGCCAACAGCCGTAGCTCCTACGAGCAGTACTTC. Translating it yields CANSRSSYEQYF. The whole variable domain, remainder taken from reference TRBV7-9 and TRBJ2-7, is DTGVSQNPRHKITKRGQNVTFRCDPISEHNRLYWYRQTLGQGPEFLTYFQNEAQLEKSRLLSDRFSAERPKGSFSTLEIQRTEQGDSAMYLCANSRSSYEQYFGPGTRLTVT.

V gene TRBV6-1 combines with J gene TRBJ2-3; 7 bases are shared with TRBD2. In germline, CDR1 is MNHNS, CDR2 SASEGT. This CDR3 is 14 amino acids long. V lost 7 bases, J lost 8 bases, and 12 bases stayed unmatched. In DNA form, the CDR3 reads TGTGCCAGCACAGCGGGACCAAAGACGGGTACGCAGTATTTT. It yields the protein CASTAGPKTGTQYF.

The chain joins TRBV20-1 to TRBJ2-3; D remains unclear. The V end lost 3 bases, the J end lost 3 bases, and 13 bases lay between the germline ends. Germline V gives CDR1 DFQATT, CDR2 SNEGSKA (reference sequence). The length of the CDR3 is 14 residues. CDR3 DNA: TGCAGTGCTAGCCCCCTAGTGCGGACAGATACGCAGTATTTT. Its translation: CSASPLVRTDTQYF.

The chain links TRBV15 to TRBJ2-1, with 14 bases fitting TRBD2. In germline, CDR1 is LNHNV, CDR2 YYDKDF (reference sequence). The ends lost 7 bases at V and 6 bases at J; junction bases unmatched: 8. The CDR3 loop spans 16 amino acids. The CDR3 loop is CATTGLAGARFNEQFF. The CDR3 DNA is TGTGCCACCACGGGACTAGCGGGAGCCCGTTTCAATGAGCAGTTCTTC.

The chain couples TRBV12-3 or TRBV12-4 to TRBJ2-7; no clear D. The CDR3 covers 15 residues. V lost 9 bases, J lost 2 bases, and 20 bases lay in between. The CDR3 coding sequence is TGTGCCAGTCAGTTTGGGCTAGGGTTGACCTACGAGCAGTACTTC. Translated: CASQFGLGLTYEQYF.

The V gene is TRBV29-1, the J gene TRBJ2-7; TRBD2 aligns across 10 bases. The V segment lost 5 bases and the J segment 0 bases; nucleotides outside the gene matches: 4. Looked up from germline, CDR1 is SQVTM and CDR2 is ANQGSEA. The CDR3 totals 14 residues. This CDR3 reads CSVRGTSDSYEQYF. In DNA, the CDR3 is TGCAGCGTTCGAGGGACTAGCGACTCCTACGAGCAGTACTTC.

V is TRBV27 and J is TRBJ1-2, with a weak D call TRBD1 (5 bases). The V end lost 2 bases, the J end lost 7 bases, and 11 bases lay between the germline ends. Germline CDR1 MNHEY, CDR2 SMNVEV (reference sequence). The CDR3 extends over 13 amino acids. The CDR3 sequence: CASSLVREGGYTF. CDR3 nucleotides: TGTGCCAGCAGTTTAGTCAGGGAAGGTGGCTACACCTTC.

This clonotype was observed once. DNA of the CDR3: TGCAGTGCTAGGGAGTGGGGACCGAGGGGCGAGCAGTACTTC. This translates into CSAREWGPRGEQYF. This chain connects TRBV20-1 to TRBJ2-5; D may correspond to TRBD1 or TRBD2 (5 bases each). The DNA matches TRBJ2-7 better at its end, which makes the J call doubtful. The CDR3 covers 14 residues. The germline V gene encodes CDR1 DFQATT and CDR2 SNEGSKA (reference sequence).

This clonotype was seen a few times. CDR3 DNA sequence: TGTGCCAGTAATTACAACCAAGAGACCCAGTACTTC. Amino acids: CASNYNQETQYF. The J gene is TRBJ2-5, the V gene TRBV2; D remains unclear. Germline assignment: CDR1 SNHLY and CDR2 FYNNEI. The V end lost 9 bases, the J end lost 0 bases, and 8 bases lay between the germline ends. This CDR3 comprises 12 residues.

The rearrangement uses TRBV27 and TRBJ1-5; D is unresolved. Per germline, CDR1 MNHEY and CDR2 SMNVEV (reference sequence). This CDR3 contains 15 residues. V lost 6 bases, J lost 2 bases, and 14 bases lay in between. The CDR3 region is CASSADVGGNQPQHF. CDR3 nucleotide sequence: TGTGCCAGCAGCGCGGACGTCGGAGGCAATCAGCCCCAGCATTTT.

This clonotype was seen only a few times. J is TRBJ1-4 and V is TRBV12-3 or TRBV12-4; no firm D call. V was clipped by 1 base and J by 0 bases, with 9 bases between them. This CDR3 has 16 amino acids. The chain's CDR3 is CASSLVGNPTNEKLFF. CDR3 bases: TGTGCCAGCAGTTTAGTCGGGAACCCAACTAATGAAAAACTGTTTTTT.

The chain is built from TRBV15 and TRBJ2-1, with 10 bases matching TRBD2. The V segment lost 1 base and the J segment 8 bases; nucleotides outside the gene matches: 5. The germline V gene encodes CDR1 LNHNV and CDR2 YYDKDF (reference sequence). The CDR3 totals 15 residues. CDR3 bases: TGTGCCACCAGCAGAGTTTTAAGCGGGAGGGATGAGCAGTTCTTC. Translating it yields CATSRVLSGRDEQFF.

This rearrangement joins TRBV20-1 to TRBJ2-5; 9 nucleotides agree with TRBD1. The assigned J gene may be wrong: the sequence end matches TRBJ2-7 better. Germline loops: CDR1 DFQATT, CDR2 SNEGSKA (reference sequence). This CDR3 is 15 amino acids long. The CDR3 DNA sequence: TGCAGTGCTAGACAACCGGGGACAGGGTACTACGAGCAGTACTTC. Its protein is CSARQPGTGYYEQYF.

This clonotype was seen only a few times. The V call is TRBV12-3 or TRBV12-4, the J call TRBJ2-3; weak D call: TRBD2 (5 bases). The CDR3 has 13 residues. Trimming removed 7 bases from V and 2 bases from J, with 10 bases in between. CDR3 DNA sequence: TGTGCCAGCAACAGAGGGCTCACAGATACGCAGTATTTT. This sequence encodes CASNRGLTDTQYF.

The rearrangement links TRBV9 to TRBJ2-1, with 7 bases fitting TRBD2. Germline V gene lookup returns CDR1 SGDLS and CDR2 YYNGEE. Trimming took 1 base from V and 8 from J; bases not matched to a gene: 12. The CDR3 has 16 residues. CDR3 region: CASSVTQGGHVDEQFF. The CDR3 DNA sequence: TGTGCCAGCAGCGTAACCCAGGGAGGGCATGTCGATGAGCAGTTCTTC.

The chain combines TRBV6-5 with TRBJ2-3; TRBD1 is a possible D gene (6 bases). Germline loops: CDR1 MNHEY, CDR2 SVGAGI. The CDR3 consists of 15 residues. The V end was cut by 5 bases, the J end by 14 bases, with 26 bases between. In DNA form, the CDR3 reads TGTGCCAGCAGTCACCAGGGGCCCCACACAGATACACGGTATTTT. It translates to CASSHQGPHTDTRYF.

Points on this clonotype: Just one base apart from a much larger clone, this may be a read error. V usage is TRBV27 and J usage is TRBJ2-7; TRBD1 aligns across 8 bases. TRBJ2-4 matches the DNA end more closely, so the J call is doubtful. The CDR3 totals 15 residues. Per germline, CDR1 MNHEY and CDR2 SMNVEV (reference sequence). The CDR3 DNA is TGTGCCGGCAGTTCCCCCGGACAGGGTGATTACATTCAGTACTTC. As protein: CAGSSPGQGDYIQYF.

This clonotype was picked up a small number of times. The CDR3, as DNA: TGTGCCAGCAGCTTCAGGAGATTGAACTATACGCAGTATTTT. Translating gives CASSFRRLNYTQYF. The chain couples TRBV7-6 to TRBJ2-3; D not certain. The CDR3 is 14 residues long. Germline V CDR1 and CDR2: SGHVS, FNYEAQ. With 3 bases removed from V and 7 bases from J, the gap between germline ends came to 14 bases.

V and J are TRBV30 and TRBJ1-2; perhaps TRBD1 as D (5 bases). Germline V gene sequence: CDR1 GTSNPN, CDR2 SVGIG (reference sequence). The CDR3 is made up of 16 amino acids. V was trimmed by 1 base and J by 5 bases, leaving 20 bases between them. The CDR3 bases are TGTGCCTGGAGTGCGGGCAGGGTGGTCGTTAGGTATGGCTACACCTTC. Protein product: CAWSAGRVVVRYGYTF.

This rearrangement joins TRBV4-2 to TRBJ2-1, with 10 nucleotides matching TRBD2. Near its end, the DNA agrees better with TRBJ2-7, so the J call may be wrong. This CDR3 contains 17 residues. Germline assignment: CDR1 LGHNA and CDR2 YNFKEQ. CDR3 bases: TGTGCCAGCAGCCAAGAGGTGCTAGCGGGAGCATACAATGAGCAGTACTTC. Its protein product is CASSQEVLAGAYNEQYF.

The gene calls are TRBV28 and TRBJ1-6; TRBD1 matches at 8 bases. This CDR3 contains 18 residues. The V gene's germline CDR1 is MDHEN and CDR2 SYDVKM. V was clipped by 5 bases and J by 0 bases; unmatched bases: 9. The CDR3 nucleotides are TGTGCCAGCAGTCCATCGGGACAGGCGAGCTCCTATAATTCACCCCTCCACTTT. This gives the protein CASSPSGQASSYNSPLHF.

There are a few counts of this clonotype. The rearrangement links TRBV10-3 to TRBJ2-3; 9 nucleotides line up with TRBD2. The V and J ends lost 10 bases and 1 base, in that order; junction bases with no gene match: 12. The length of the CDR3 is 16 residues. The germline V gene encodes CDR1 ENHRY and CDR2 SYGVKD. CDR3 sequence (DNA): TGTGCCACGCAGTTGGTGCGGGAGGGCCGCACAGATACGCAGTATTTT. Translated: CATQLVREGRTDTQYF.

The V gene is TRBV6-6, the J gene TRBJ2-5; D gene uncertain. The J call may be incorrect, as the DNA end agrees better with TRBJ2-7. This CDR3 spans 12 amino acids. Per the germline V gene, CDR1 is MNHNY and CDR2 is SVGAGI (reference sequence). The CDR3 reads CASSYAGYEQYF. For the CDR3, the DNA is TGTGCCAGCAGTTACGCAGGTTACGAGCAGTACTTC.